What follows is one T cell receptor (beta chain) and its context. Its specificity is unknown. The data stem from a study of CD4 T cells in relation to SARS-CoV-2 and coronaviruses. General observations from the study: About 65% of donors had memory CD4+ clonotypes crossrecognizing SARS-CoV-2 and common cold coronavirus spike.

The unexposed donors gave CD4+ T cells in about 2010-2019, prior to COVID-19. The cells were cultured for 10 days before CD4+ T cells were isolated. The method was immunoSEQ multiplex PCR; TCRdb's version includes in-frame clones alone and lacks a portion of them. Here the sample spans about 26,000 clones, more than 60% being singletons. V lost 5 bases to trimming and J lost 5 bases; unmatched junction nucleotides: 9. Germline lookup yields CDR1 MNHEY and CDR2 SVGEGT. This CDR3 has 16 amino acids. This receptor was obtained from a human donor in good health. The chain couples TRBV6-2 or TRBV6-3 to TRBJ1-5; TRBD1 matches 10 bases. Material: CD4+ T cells from PBMCs, cultured in vitro. As DNA, the CDR3 is TGTGCCAGCAGTCACCGACAGGGGGCGGTTGATCAGCCCCAGCATTTT. It encodes CASSHRQGAVDQPQHF.